This record concerns one T cell receptor (beta chain) sequence. What it binds is unknown. This specimen comes from a study of siplizumab effects on memory and regulatory T cells. Overall study findings and caveats: An assignable phenotype, naive or memory, was missing from roughly 79-95% of proliferating CD4+ or CD8+ clones. The alloresponse seemed to draw substantially on naive T cells, which appeared more diverse than memory cells.

Assay used: immunoSEQ multiplex PCR; TCRdb lists only in-frame clones, some missing. The sample carries tens of thousands of clones, 87% recorded once. There are 14 residues in the CDR3. CDR1 and CDR2 (germline): MNHEY, SVGAGI. The V end lost 6 bases, the J end lost 9 bases, and 18 bases lay between the germline ends. The sample was Tregs sorted from blood. This receptor was obtained from a human donor in good health. The chain combines TRBV6-5 with TRBJ1-5; possible D gene TRBD1, 6 bases. The CDR3: CASRPTGPPGPQHF. Written as DNA, the CDR3 is TGTGCCAGCAGACCGACAGGTCCACCGGGGCCCCAGCATTTT.